The present TCR beta chain was sequenced within a study of cytomegalovirus exposure and HLA in healthy donors. Study observations and caveats: HLA allele associations emerged for 17,000 or so TCR beta sequences in a later analysis, at 0.05 false discovery rate. The authors considered a cluster of highly shared sequence variants likely to be a sequencing artifact.

This CDR3 comprises 15 residues. The V end lost 2 bases, the J end lost 10 bases, and 15 bases lay between the germline ends. Germline V gene lookup returns CDR1 SEHNR and CDR2 FQNEAQ (reference sequence). A multiplex PCR was run with 60 Vbeta primers and 13 Jbeta primers. Per the original data handling: Per a later analysis, the number of unique TCR beta chains was some 82 million, of which 9 million to 14 million were shared. Assay: immunoSEQ multiplex PCR; the TCRdb copy retains only in-frame clones and omits some. That table gives V, J and clone size, and the DNA gave D and trimming. This sample's table has about 130,000 clones. On this clone: Its antigen is as yet unknown.

The sequenced material came from PBMCs. This clonotype was sampled from a woman in her thirties or forties in good health and CMV-seronegative. The rearrangement joins TRBV7-9 to TRBJ1-6, with D perhaps matching TRBD1 (6 bases). The CDR3 DNA reads as TGTGCCAGCAGCTTATTCTACAGGGAGAGGTCACCCCTCCACTTT. Its protein is CASSLFYRERSPLHF.